The sample holds one count of the clone carrying this TCR beta chain. The CDR3 sequence is 14 residues long. V gave up 3 bases and J gave up 5 bases; unmatched junction bases: 4. The germline gives CDR1 SGHRS, CDR2 YFSETQ. The Seattle patients joined while their infection was active and were tracked longitudinally afterward. In the source study's methods: Amplification from reference gene primers served as the basis for estimated nucleated cell counts. The table came from immunoSEQ multiplex PCR; TCRdb's copy has only in-frame clones and leaves some out. V, J and clone size are those of that table, while D and trimming were read from the DNA. Of about 130,000 clones in the sample, approximately 90% were seen once. This entry comes from a study of blood T cell repertoires in COVID-19. Study as a whole: Donors in the United States, Italy and Spain gave samples during acute or convalescent COVID-19. T cells, B-cell-depleted T cells, or PBMCs supplied cDNA or gDNA.

The sequence was obtained from a man over 45 with COVID-19, enrolled during active disease. This chain connects TRBV5-1 to TRBJ2-5, with 10 bases identical to TRBD1. Sequencing used peripheral blood. The CDR3 DNA reads TGCGCCAGCAGCTCCCCGGGACAGGGGGAGACCCAGTACTTC. Protein: CASSSPGQGETQYF.